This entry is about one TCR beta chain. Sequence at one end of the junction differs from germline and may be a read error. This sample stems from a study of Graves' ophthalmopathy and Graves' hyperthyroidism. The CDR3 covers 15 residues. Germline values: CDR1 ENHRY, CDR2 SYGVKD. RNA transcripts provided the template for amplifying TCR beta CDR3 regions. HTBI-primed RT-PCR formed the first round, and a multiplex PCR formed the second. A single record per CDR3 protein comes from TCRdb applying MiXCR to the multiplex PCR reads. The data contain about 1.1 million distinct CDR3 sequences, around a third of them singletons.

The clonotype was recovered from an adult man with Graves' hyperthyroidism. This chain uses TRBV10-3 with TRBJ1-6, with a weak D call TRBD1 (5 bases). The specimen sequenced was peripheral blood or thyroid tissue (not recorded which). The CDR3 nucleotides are TGTGCCAGCAGTTACGCGGGGGTCCATAATTCACCCCTCCGCTTT. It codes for CASSYAGVHNSPLRF.